This T cell receptor (beta chain) originates from a study of control samples from healthy donors and cancer patients. The CDR3 runs to 14 residues. Germline values: CDR1 SEHNR, CDR2 FQNEAQ (reference sequence). V was shortened by 5 bases and J by 4 bases, with 15 bases between the two germline ends. Profiling relied on immunoSEQ multiplex PCR, and the TCRdb table lists in-frame clones only, not all of them. This sample has 150,000 to 200,000 clones; 96% occur once, and the top ten carry just over 1%. The sample comprised blood. This sequence was found in a woman in her twenties or thirties in good health. The gene calls are TRBV7-9 and TRBJ2-7; a possible D gene is TRBD2 (5 bases). In DNA form, the CDR3 reads TGTGCCAGCAGCGAGGGCCCAACTTTGTACGAGCAGTACTTC. Residues: CASSEGPTLYEQYF.